The clone carrying this T cell receptor beta chain has more than one count but fewer than ten. Its antigen is not identified. This sample stems from a study of PD-1 blockade in classical Hodgkin lymphoma. Each and every patient relapsed after autologous stem cell transplantation, and patients got differing brentuximab vedotin exposure. The CDR3 has 13 residues. Germline V gives CDR1 MNHEY, CDR2 SVGAGI. V dropped 0 bases and J dropped 3 bases, with 5 bases sitting between them. Data came from immunoSEQ multiplex PCR; TCRdb stores just in-frame clones and leaves some out. The table shows 100,000 or so clones, with more than 85% occurring only once. The study, taken as a whole, reports: Possibly reflecting disease activity or prior therapy, repertoire differences have causes that remain undefined. Nivolumab initiation under 1 year post-ASCT meant exclusion.

The rearrangement uses TRBV6-5 and TRBJ1-2; D remains unclear. The sequence was obtained from a human donor with classical Hodgkin lymphoma. The material was peripheral blood mononuclear cells (PBMCs), obtained before the second cycle of nivolumab. The DNA for the CDR3 is TGTGCCAGCAGTTACTCGCAAGACTATGGCTACACCTTC. Its translation is CASSYSQDYGYTF.